This record covers a single T cell receptor (beta chain). The data derive from a study of blood T cell repertoires in COVID-19. Only in-frame clones appear in the TCRdb table, and some are missing; sequencing was by immunoSEQ multiplex PCR. The data hold 150,000 to 200,000 clones, with approximately 80% observed a single time. The CDR3 loop spans 15 amino acids. CDR1 and CDR2 (germline): GTSNPN, SVGIG (reference sequence). With 8 bases clipped from V and 1 base from J, the junction kept 9 bases outside the gene matches. The TCR was taken from a man aged 40-50 years who had recovered from COVID-19. The specimen was PBMCs or T cells enriched from blood (not recorded which). J is TRBJ1-1 and V is TRBV30; 11 bases align to TRBD1. The CDR3 is CATSGQGGGNTEAFF. In DNA form, the CDR3 reads TGTGCCACCTCGGGACAGGGGGGAGGGAACACTGAAGCTTTCTTT.